Shown below are 14 T cell receptor beta chains from a single sample sequenced in a study of blood T cell repertoires in COVID-19. Using immunoSEQ multiplex PCR, the repertoire was profiled, and TCRdb retains in-frame clones only, with some absent. The table has about 150,000 clones, more than 80% seen once; the top ten hold around 14%. Sequences were obtained from peripheral blood. The receptors come from a woman aged 40 to 55 with acute or convalescent COVID-19.

The genes are TRBV18 and TRBJ2-1; TRBD2 might be the D (6 bases). CDR3 length: 14 amino acids. V lost 0 bases, J lost 6 bases, and 9 bases lay in between. Per the germline V gene, CDR1 is KGHSH and CDR2 is LQKENI. CDR3 in amino acids: CASSPPLGGNEQFF. In DNA form, the CDR3 reads TGTGCCAGCTCACCACCCCTGGGAGGCAATGAGCAGTTCTTC.

This clone was observed a few times. The chain joins TRBV7-9 to TRBJ2-7; the D gene is possibly TRBD1 (5 bases). The CDR3 totals 15 residues. Deletions cut 5 bases from V and 6 bases from J, with 20 bases between. The V gene's germline CDR1 is SEHNR and CDR2 FQNEAQ (reference sequence). CDR3 DNA: TGTGCCAGCAGCGGTACCCCAGGGTATCGGAGCGAGCAGTACTTC. As protein: CASSGTPGYRSEQYF.

The chain combines TRBV7-2 with TRBJ1-2, with 7 bases aligning to TRBD1. CDR3 length: 14 amino acids. With 5 bases clipped from V and 12 bases from J, the junction kept 15 bases outside the gene matches. Germline assignment: CDR1 SGHTA and CDR2 FQGNSA. The CDR3 DNA follows: TGTGCCAGCAGCCATTATACAGGGGCCAGAGGGGACACCTTC. It specifies CASSHYTGARGDTF.

This clone appeared once. The CDR3 is CASSLGGTGQKETQYF. CDR3 in DNA: TGTGCCAGCAGCTTAGGAGGGACAGGACAAAAAGAGACCCAGTACTTC. The chain links TRBV7-9 to TRBJ2-5, with TRBD1 matching over 8 bases. The V segment lost 1 base and the J segment 3 bases; nucleotides outside the gene matches: 7. Looked up from germline, CDR1 is SEHNR and CDR2 is FQNEAQ (reference sequence). The CDR3 covers 16 residues.

The chain has TRBV30 and TRBJ2-7, with D tentatively TRBD2 (5 bases). CDR3 length: 11 amino acids. The V end was cut by 3 bases, the J end by 5 bases, with 8 bases between. Germline CDR1 and CDR2: GTSNPN and SVGIG (reference sequence). The DNA of the CDR3 is TGTGCCTGGAGCTCGGGGAACGAGCAGTACTTC. As protein: CAWSSGNEQYF.

J is TRBJ2-7 and V is TRBV24-1; 7 nucleotides match TRBD1. J gave up 2 bases and V 0 bases, and 6 bases lay outside the gene matches. Per the germline V gene, CDR1 is KGHDR and CDR2 is SFDVKD. This CDR3 spans 16 amino acids. This chain's CDR3 is CATSDLPPGQTYEQYF. CDR3 coding DNA: TGTGCCACCAGTGATTTGCCACCGGGACAGACCTACGAGCAGTACTTC.

This clone showed up just once. The chain joins TRBV27 to TRBJ1-1; possibly TRBD1 for D (6 bases). V gave up 10 bases and J gave up 0 bases, with 15 bases separating them. Germline CDR1 reads MNHEY; CDR2 reads SMNVEV (reference sequence). CDR3 length: 14 residues. This CDR3 reads CAIHPQGMNTEAFF. Written as DNA, the CDR3 is TGTGCCATCCATCCCCAGGGGATGAACACTGAAGCTTTCTTT.

The CDR3 region is CASSAREGGGNEQFF. The CDR3 DNA is TGTGCCAGCAGCGCCCGGGAGGGGGGTGGCAATGAGCAGTTCTTC. This sequence joins TRBV9 and TRBJ2-1, with 8 bases fitting TRBD2. V trimming: 3 bases; J trimming: 6 bases; junction bases outside the gene matches: 8. Germline V gene lookup returns CDR1 SGDLS and CDR2 YYNGEE. The CDR3 loop spans 15 amino acids.

This clone was counted only a few times. The chain joins TRBV28 to TRBJ1-5, with D uncertain. Germline V lookup: CDR1 MDHEN, CDR2 SYDVKM. V lost 9 bases to trimming and J lost 3 bases, with 27 bases between them. The CDR3 loop spans 18 amino acids. The CDR3, as DNA: TGTGCCAGGCTCCAGCCCTTGGGCAAGCCGATAACCAATCAGCCCCAGCATTTT. Its translation: CARLQPLGKPITNQPQHF. The whole variable domain, remainder taken from reference TRBV28 and TRBJ1-5, is DVKVTQSSRYLVKRTGEKVFLECVQDMDHENMFWYRQDPGLGLRLIYFSYDVKMKEKGDIPEGYSVSREKKERFSLILESASTNQTSMYLCARLQPLGKPITNQPQHFGDGTRLSIL.

The chain combines TRBV9 with TRBJ2-1; tentatively, D is TRBD2 (5 bases). The CDR3 is made up of 16 amino acids. V shed 0 bases and J shed 5 bases, with 15 bases lying between them. Germline-derived CDR1 and CDR2 are SGDLS and YYNGEE. CDR3 DNA sequence: TGTGCCAGCAGCGTAGGTTGGGGAGTAGTTAACAATGAGCAGTTCTTC. Translating gives CASSVGWGVVNNEQFF.

The chain couples TRBV27 to TRBJ1-6; 9 bases are a match to TRBD1. The CDR3 spans 16 residues. The V gene end was trimmed by 3 bases and the J gene end by 10 bases; junction bases not matched to a gene: 10. The germline V gene has CDR1 MNHEY and CDR2 SMNVEV (reference sequence). The DNA of the CDR3 is TGTGCCAGCAGTTTGGGACAGGGTGGTTCGTGGTCACCCCTCCACTTT. It codes for CASSLGQGGSWSPLHF.

Comments on this clone: At one end the junction does not follow the germline gene, possibly because of a read error. The rearrangement uses TRBV12-3 or TRBV12-4 and TRBJ1-6, with a weak D call TRBD1 (5 bases). This CDR3 comprises 11 residues. DNA of the CDR3: TGTGCCAGCAGCGTCAGGGATCCTCAGAGTTTT. The encoded protein is CASSVRDPQSF.

This chain uses TRBV14 with TRBJ2-7; a possible D gene is TRBD2 (7 bases). Trimming took 4 bases from V and 0 from J, leaving 25 bases between them. The germline V gene has CDR1 SGHDN and CDR2 FVKESK. The CDR3 totals 19 residues. Here the CDR3 DNA reads TGTGCCAGCAGCCTTTCTGCGGGGGCCTCGAAAAAGTTCTCCTACGAGCAGTACTTC. Translation gives CASSLSAGASKKFSYEQYF.

The rearrangement links TRBV28 to TRBJ2-2; 8 bases map to TRBD1. Germline assignment: CDR1 MDHEN and CDR2 SYDVKM. The CDR3 contains 14 residues. Losses at the gene ends were 10 bases for V and 5 bases for J; bases not matched to a gene: 9. CDR3 in DNA: TGTGCCACCAGGGGCAGGGGGCAGACCGGGGAGCTGTTTTTT. This encodes CATRGRGQTGELFF.